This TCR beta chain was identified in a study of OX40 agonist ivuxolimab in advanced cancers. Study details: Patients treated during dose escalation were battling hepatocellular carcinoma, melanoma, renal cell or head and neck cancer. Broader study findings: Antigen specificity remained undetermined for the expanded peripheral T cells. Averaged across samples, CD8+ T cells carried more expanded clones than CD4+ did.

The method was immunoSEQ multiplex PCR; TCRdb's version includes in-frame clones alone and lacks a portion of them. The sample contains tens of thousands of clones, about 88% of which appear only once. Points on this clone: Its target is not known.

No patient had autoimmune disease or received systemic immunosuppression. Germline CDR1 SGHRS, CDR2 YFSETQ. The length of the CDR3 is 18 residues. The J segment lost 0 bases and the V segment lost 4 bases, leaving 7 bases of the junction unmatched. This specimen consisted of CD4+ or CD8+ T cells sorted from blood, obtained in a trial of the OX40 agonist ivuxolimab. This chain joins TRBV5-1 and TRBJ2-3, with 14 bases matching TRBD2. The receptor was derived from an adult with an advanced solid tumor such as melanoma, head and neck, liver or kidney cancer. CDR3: CASSTGTSGSTSTDTQYF. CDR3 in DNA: TGCGCCAGCAGCACCGGGACTAGCGGGAGTACTAGCACAGATACGCAGTATTTT.